These 6 T cell receptor beta chains came from one sample sequenced in a study of Ad26.COV2.S vaccination and SARS-CoV-2 variants. The table came from immunoSEQ multiplex PCR; TCRdb's copy has only in-frame clones and leaves some out. This table has around 270,000 clones, around nine tenths appearing once. The treatment denotes: roughly 20 received Ad26.COV2.S at low or high dose, single or two shots; 5 received placebo; per-sample allocation not given. Collection of samples fell on day 63 after the first vaccine or placebo injection. Here the sequenced sample was peripheral blood, taken in a trial of Ad26.COV2.S vaccine versus placebo. The receptors originated from a person between 18 and 59 years old who received the Ad26.COV2.S COVID-19 vaccine or a placebo.

This clone was observed a handful of times. The rearrangement uses TRBV30 and TRBJ1-5; D might be TRBD1 (6 bases). V shed 1 base and J shed 4 bases, with 14 bases lying between them. The CDR3 loop spans 15 amino acids. The germline V gene has CDR1 GTSNPN and CDR2 SVGIG (reference sequence). CDR3 DNA sequence: TGTGCCTGGAGTGACCCAAGGGGGGGAAATCAGCCCCAGCATTTT. Amino acids: CAWSDPRGGNQPQHF.

The genes are TRBV4-3 and TRBJ2-3; D may match TRBD1 or TRBD2 (5 bases each). This CDR3 has 18 amino acids. V lost 1 base and J 5 bases, leaving 22 bases between the germline ends. Germline loops: CDR1 LGHNA, CDR2 YSLEER. The CDR3 bases are TGCGCCAGCAGCCAAGTCCTTCTTCCGGGACCCAAAGGAGATACGCAGTATTTT. Translation gives CASSQVLLPGPKGDTQYF.

The chain recombines TRBV2 with TRBJ1-2, with TRBD1 identical over 10 bases. Trimming cost V 3 bases and J 5 bases; bases outside gene matches: 3. The CDR3 is made up of 14 amino acids. From germline, CDR1 is SNHLY and CDR2 FYNNEI. CDR3 amino acids: CASSDEDRGYGYTF. The CDR3 nucleotides read TGTGCCAGCAGTGACGAGGACAGGGGGTATGGCTACACCTTC.

This clone has just one count. One end of the junction does not line up with germline, which may come from a read error. This rearrangement joins TRBV2 to TRBJ1-2; D is ambiguous. CDR1 is SNHLY and CDR2 is FYNNEI in the germline V gene. CDR3 length: 10 amino acids. The CDR3, as DNA: TGTGCCAGCAGTGAAGCTTCCTCCCACTTC. It encodes CASSEASSHF.

The rearrangement uses TRBV19 and TRBJ2-1; D is perhaps TRBD1 (5 bases). V lost 0 bases and J 8 bases, leaving 11 bases between the germline ends. Germline CDR1 and CDR2: LNHDA and SQIVND (reference sequence). This CDR3 has 14 amino acids. CDR3 nucleotide sequence: TGTGCCAGTAGTATAGATCCCGTCAGGGATGAGCAGTTCTTC. Amino acids: CASSIDPVRDEQFF.

V is TRBV24-1 and J is TRBJ2-2; D may be TRBD1 (8 bases). This CDR3 is built from 16 residues. Trimming removed 4 bases at V and 5 bases at J, with 16 bases between. CDR1 and CDR2 (germline): KGHDR, SFDVKD. The CDR3 reads CATSDAQGGLTGELFF. CDR3 nucleotide sequence: TGTGCCACCAGTGACGCACAGGGGGGGCTAACCGGGGAGCTGTTTTTT.